The 10 T cell receptor beta chains below were found in one sample sequenced in a study of T cell responses to AZD1222 COVID-19 vaccine. Clones were sequenced by immunoSEQ multiplex PCR, and TCRdb holds only the in-frame ones, with some missing. The sample includes 110,000 or so clones, around 87% of them seen just once. Sample: peripheral blood, taken 28 days after the second AZD1222 dose. The receptors originated from an adult who received the AZD1222 COVID-19 vaccine.

The rearrangement uses TRBV30 and TRBJ2-1; possible D gene TRBD1, 6 bases. In germline, CDR1 is GTSNPN, CDR2 SVGIG (reference sequence). This CDR3 has 15 amino acids. V gave up 4 bases and J gave up 3 bases, with 16 bases separating them. This CDR3 is CAWIIQGDYYNEQFF. The CDR3 coding sequence is TGTGCCTGGATTATACAGGGTGACTACTACAATGAGCAGTTCTTC.

A single count supports this clone. The rearrangement joins TRBV9 to TRBJ2-1; the D is unclear. The germline V gene encodes CDR1 SGDLS and CDR2 YYNGEE. Trimming pared 3 bases from V and 7 bases from J, leaving 23 bases between. The CDR3 consists of 17 residues. CDR3 DNA sequence: TGTGCCAGCAGCGGAGAACTACTGCGACCCTGGGAAAATGAGCAGTTCTTC. This translates into CASSGELLRPWENEQFF.

The chain carries TRBV7-6 and TRBJ1-3; 7 nucleotides line up with TRBD1. This CDR3 has 15 residues. The J segment lost 0 bases and the V segment lost 3 bases, leaving 2 bases of the junction unmatched. Germline V CDR1 and CDR2: SGHVS, FNYEAQ. In nucleotides, the CDR3 is TGTGCCAGCAGCTTTCGACAGGGCTCTGGAAACACCATATATTTT. It is translated as CASSFRQGSGNTIYF.

V is TRBV7-6 and J is TRBJ1-1; 7 bases match TRBD1. Trimming at V came to 1 base and at J to 5 bases, leaving 7 bases not matched to a gene. The CDR3 totals 15 residues. The germline V gene encodes CDR1 SGHVS and CDR2 FNYEAQ. In nucleotides, the CDR3 is TGTGCCAGCAGCTTAGTCCGAGGGGGCGGTACTGAAGCTTTCTTT. Its translation: CASSLVRGGGTEAFF.

V gene TRBV10-3 combines with J gene TRBJ1-5, with TRBD1 identical over 10 bases. Unmatched junction bases numbered 9, after V lost 4 bases and J lost 6 bases. Germline CDR1 reads ENHRY; CDR2 reads SYGVKD. The CDR3 consists of 16 residues. CDR3 bases: TGTGCCATCAGTGGCCCCGGACAGGGGGTCGGTCAGCCCCAGCATTTT. As protein: CAISGPGQGVGQPQHF.

This chain links TRBV19 with TRBJ1-1; the D is unclear. Germline values: CDR1 LNHDA, CDR2 SQIVND (reference sequence). The length of the CDR3 is 15 residues. Trimming stripped 5 bases from V and 8 bases from J, with 21 bases between. CDR3 region: CASSSRSGGRGEAFF. CDR3 DNA: TGTGCCAGTAGTTCGCGGTCTGGAGGGCGAGGGGAAGCTTTCTTT.

V and J are TRBV10-3 and TRBJ1-2, with D possibly being TRBD1 (6 bases). CDR1 and CDR2 (germline): ENHRY, SYGVKD. Trimming cost V 2 bases and J 3 bases, with 7 bases left between them. The CDR3 has 13 amino acids. The CDR3 DNA reads TGTGCCATCAGTGAGAGGGGGGACTATGGCTACACCTTC. This translates into CAISERGDYGYTF.

This rearrangement joins TRBV7-2 to TRBJ2-7; TRBD2 matches 7 bases. Germline V lookup: CDR1 SGHTA, CDR2 FQGNSA. This CDR3 contains 15 residues. J was trimmed by 1 base and V by 5 bases; bases with no gene match: 8. The CDR3 loop is CASSPQAGLSYEQYF. The CDR3 nucleotides read TGTGCCAGCAGCCCGCAAGCGGGGCTTTCCTACGAGCAGTACTTC. The whole variable domain, filled in from reference TRBV7-2 and TRBJ2-7, reads GAGVSQSPSNKVTEKGKDVELRCDPISGHTALYWYRQSLGQGLEFLIYFQGNSAPDKSGLPSDRFSAERTGGSVSTLTIQRTQQEDSAVYLCASSPQAGLSYEQYFGPGTRLTVT.

The genes are TRBV28 and TRBJ1-2; 9 nucleotides match TRBD1. The V segment lost 5 bases and the J segment 4 bases; nucleotides outside the gene matches: 8. The V gene's germline CDR1 is MDHEN and CDR2 SYDVKM. CDR3 length equals 15 residues. The CDR3 loop is CASSPGDRARYGYTF. CDR3 nucleotide sequence: TGTGCCAGCAGTCCAGGGGACAGGGCCCGCTATGGCTACACCTTC.

The genes are TRBV30 and TRBJ1-2; 7 bases map to TRBD1. The J segment lost 2 bases and the V segment lost 0 bases, leaving 6 bases of the junction unmatched. Germline V gene lookup returns CDR1 GTSNPN and CDR2 SVGIG (reference sequence). The CDR3 covers 15 residues. The CDR3, as DNA: TGTGCCTGGAGTGTATTTGGGGGACAGAACTATGGCTACACCTTC. The encoded protein is CAWSVFGGQNYGYTF.